The sequence of this T cell receptor beta chain was determined in a study of blood T cell repertoires in COVID-19. Study information: Acute and convalescent COVID-19 specimens originated in the United States, Italy and Spain. In each case, the material was cDNA or gDNA derived from T cells, B-cell-depleted T cells, or PBMCs.

This clone appeared a single time. In the source study's methods: How many nucleated cells were present was estimated from reference gene primer amplification. Profiling relied on immunoSEQ multiplex PCR, and the TCRdb table lists in-frame clones only, not all of them. V, J and clone size were drawn from that table, and D and trimming were deduced from the DNA. The table shows about 210,000 clones, with 84% occurring only once. Those enrolled in Seattle joined during active infection and were followed longitudinally afterward. V lost 3 bases and J 1 base, leaving 13 bases between the germline ends. The CDR3 consists of 15 residues. Germline V gene lookup returns CDR1 SGHRS and CDR2 YFSETQ.

This TCR was recovered from a woman of 80 years or more with COVID-19, enrolled during active disease. The J gene is TRBJ1-1, the V gene TRBV5-1; tentatively, D is TRBD1 (5 bases). The specimen sequenced was peripheral blood. Written as DNA, the CDR3 is TGCGCCAGCAGCTCCAGTCAGGGTGGGAACACTGAAGCTTTCTTT. Translation: CASSSSQGGNTEAFF.